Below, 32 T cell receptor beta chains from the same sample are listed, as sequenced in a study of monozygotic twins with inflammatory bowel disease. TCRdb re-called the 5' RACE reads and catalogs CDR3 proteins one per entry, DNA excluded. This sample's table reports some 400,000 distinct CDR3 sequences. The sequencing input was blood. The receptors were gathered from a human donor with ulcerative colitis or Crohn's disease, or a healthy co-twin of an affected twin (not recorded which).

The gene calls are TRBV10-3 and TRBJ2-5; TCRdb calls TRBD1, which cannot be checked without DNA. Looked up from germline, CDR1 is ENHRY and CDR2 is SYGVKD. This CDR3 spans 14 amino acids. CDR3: CAISAAGGGETQYF.

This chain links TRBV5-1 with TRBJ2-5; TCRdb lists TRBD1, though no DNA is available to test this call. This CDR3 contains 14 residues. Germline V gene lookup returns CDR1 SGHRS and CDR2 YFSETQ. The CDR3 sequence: CASRTRDHQETQYF.

CDR3 loop: CAWSAESEQYF. This chain links TRBV30 with TRBJ2-7. Germline-derived CDR1 and CDR2 are GTSNPN and SVGIG (reference sequence). CDR3 length equals 11 residues.

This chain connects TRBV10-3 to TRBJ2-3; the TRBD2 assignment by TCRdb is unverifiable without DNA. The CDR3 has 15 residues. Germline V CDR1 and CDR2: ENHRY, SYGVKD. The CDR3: CAINSGGAESNTQYF.

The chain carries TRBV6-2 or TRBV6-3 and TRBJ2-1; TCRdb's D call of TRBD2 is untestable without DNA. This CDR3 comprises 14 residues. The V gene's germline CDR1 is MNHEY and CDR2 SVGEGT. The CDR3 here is CASTGTSGNNEQFF.

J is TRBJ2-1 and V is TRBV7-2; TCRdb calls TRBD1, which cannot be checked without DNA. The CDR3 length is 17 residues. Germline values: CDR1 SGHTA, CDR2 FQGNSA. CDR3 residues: CASSLAPSGESYNEQFF.

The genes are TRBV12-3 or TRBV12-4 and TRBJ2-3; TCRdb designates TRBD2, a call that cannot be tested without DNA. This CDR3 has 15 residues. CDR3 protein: CASSSPDSMPDTQYF.

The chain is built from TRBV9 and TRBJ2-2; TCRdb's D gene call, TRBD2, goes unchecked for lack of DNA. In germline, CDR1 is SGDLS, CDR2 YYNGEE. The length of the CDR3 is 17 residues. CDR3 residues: CASSVSPGARDTGELFF.

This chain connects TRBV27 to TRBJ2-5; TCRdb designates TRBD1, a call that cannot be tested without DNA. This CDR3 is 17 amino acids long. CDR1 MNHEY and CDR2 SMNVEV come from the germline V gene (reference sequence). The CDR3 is CASRRRTGVAGKETQYF.

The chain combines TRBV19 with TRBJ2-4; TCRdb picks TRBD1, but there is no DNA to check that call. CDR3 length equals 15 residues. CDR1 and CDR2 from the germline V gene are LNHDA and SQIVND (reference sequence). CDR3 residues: CASSILTGAANIQYF.

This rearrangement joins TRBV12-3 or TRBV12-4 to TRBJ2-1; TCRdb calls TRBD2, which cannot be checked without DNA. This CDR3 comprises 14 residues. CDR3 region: CASSRRTAENEQFF.

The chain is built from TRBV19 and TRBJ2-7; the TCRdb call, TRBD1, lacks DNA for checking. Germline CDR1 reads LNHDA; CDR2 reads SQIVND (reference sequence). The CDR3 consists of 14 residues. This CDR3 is CATKPRDREYEQYF.

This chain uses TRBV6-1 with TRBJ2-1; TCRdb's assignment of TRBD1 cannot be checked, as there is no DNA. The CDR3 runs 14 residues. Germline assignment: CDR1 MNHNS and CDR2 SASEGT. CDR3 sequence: CASSGGDRGNEQFF.

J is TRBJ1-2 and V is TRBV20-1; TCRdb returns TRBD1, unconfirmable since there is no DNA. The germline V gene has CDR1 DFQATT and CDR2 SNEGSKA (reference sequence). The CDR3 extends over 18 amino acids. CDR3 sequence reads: CSARDPDSRGDRGYGYTF.

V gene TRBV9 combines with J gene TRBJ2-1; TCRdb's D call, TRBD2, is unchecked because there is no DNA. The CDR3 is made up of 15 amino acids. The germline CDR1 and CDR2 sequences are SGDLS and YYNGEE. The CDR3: CASSGSSGGGTEQFF. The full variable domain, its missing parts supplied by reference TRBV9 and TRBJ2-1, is DSGVTQTPKHLITATGQRVTLRCSPRSGDLSVYWYQQSLDQGLQFLIQYYNGEERAKGNILERFSAQQFPDLHSELNLSSLELGDSALYFCASSGSSGGGTEQFFGPGTRLTVL.

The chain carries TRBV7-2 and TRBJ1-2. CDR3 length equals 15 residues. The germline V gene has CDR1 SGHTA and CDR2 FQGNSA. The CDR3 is CASSFTERILYGYTF.

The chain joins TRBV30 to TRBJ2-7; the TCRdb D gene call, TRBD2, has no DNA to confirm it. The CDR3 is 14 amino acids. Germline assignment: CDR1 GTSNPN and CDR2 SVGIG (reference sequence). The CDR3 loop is CACPLGLAGSEQYF.

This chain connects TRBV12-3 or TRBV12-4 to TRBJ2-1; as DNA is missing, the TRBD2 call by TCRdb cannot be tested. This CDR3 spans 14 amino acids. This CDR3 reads CATKTSGRANEQFF.

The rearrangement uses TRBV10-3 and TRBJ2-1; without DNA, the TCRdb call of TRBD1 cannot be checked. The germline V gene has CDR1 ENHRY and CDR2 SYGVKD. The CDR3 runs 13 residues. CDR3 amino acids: CAISKPGVNEQFF.

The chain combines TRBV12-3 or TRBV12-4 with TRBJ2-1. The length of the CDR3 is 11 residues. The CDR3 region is CASSGSNEQFF.

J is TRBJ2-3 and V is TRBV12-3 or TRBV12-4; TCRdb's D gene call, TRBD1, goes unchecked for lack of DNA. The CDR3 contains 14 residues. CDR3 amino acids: CASSQGQSLATQYF.

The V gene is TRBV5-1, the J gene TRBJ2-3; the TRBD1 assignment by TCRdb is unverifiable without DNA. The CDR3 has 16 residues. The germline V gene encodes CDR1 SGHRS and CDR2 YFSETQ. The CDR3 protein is CASSLEGGFFTDTQYF.

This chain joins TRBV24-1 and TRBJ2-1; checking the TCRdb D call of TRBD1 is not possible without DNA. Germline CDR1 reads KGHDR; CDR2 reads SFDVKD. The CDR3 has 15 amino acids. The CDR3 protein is CATSVGQGDYNEQFF.

The CDR3 sequence is CASSLGGGPMNTEAFF. The J gene is TRBJ1-1, the V gene TRBV7-9. Germline-derived CDR1 and CDR2 are SEHNR and FQNEAQ (reference sequence). This CDR3 spans 16 amino acids.

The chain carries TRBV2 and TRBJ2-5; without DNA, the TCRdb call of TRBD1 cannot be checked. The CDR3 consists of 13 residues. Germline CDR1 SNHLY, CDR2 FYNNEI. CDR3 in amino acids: CASSRTGGETQYF.

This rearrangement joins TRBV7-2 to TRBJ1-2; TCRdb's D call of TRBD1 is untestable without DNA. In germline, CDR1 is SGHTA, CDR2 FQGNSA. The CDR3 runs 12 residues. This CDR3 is CASSSAPGGYTF.

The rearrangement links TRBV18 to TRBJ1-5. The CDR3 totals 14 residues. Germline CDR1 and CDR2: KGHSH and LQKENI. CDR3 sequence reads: CASSPGNIAQPQHF.

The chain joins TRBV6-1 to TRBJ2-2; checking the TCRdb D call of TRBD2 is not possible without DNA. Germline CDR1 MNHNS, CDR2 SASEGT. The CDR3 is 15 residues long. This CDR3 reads CASSRLANTAGELFF.

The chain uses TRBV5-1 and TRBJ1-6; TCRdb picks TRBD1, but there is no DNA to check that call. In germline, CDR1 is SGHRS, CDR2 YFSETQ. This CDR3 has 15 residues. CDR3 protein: CASSLGTENNSPLHF.

The chain's CDR3 is CASSPTEDTEAFF. The V gene is TRBV18, the J gene TRBJ1-1. CDR3 length: 13 amino acids. The germline V gene has CDR1 KGHSH and CDR2 LQKENI.

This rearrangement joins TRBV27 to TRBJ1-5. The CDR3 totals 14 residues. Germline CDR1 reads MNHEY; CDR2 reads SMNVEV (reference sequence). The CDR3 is CASSPLGSNQPQHF.

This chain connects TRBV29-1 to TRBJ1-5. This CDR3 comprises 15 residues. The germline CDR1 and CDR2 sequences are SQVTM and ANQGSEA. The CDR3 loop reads CSVVLGGNSNQPQHF.